A single T cell receptor beta chain is shown here with its context. The entry originates in a study of a mutant IDH1 vaccine in newly diagnosed glioma. The wider study: Earlier care involved radiotherapy, temozolomide, or both, and the majority received both.

Time point indicated: baseline, week 1 (first vaccination visit). Treatment of the sample: pre-vaccination baseline after standard-of-care therapy. Germline V gene lookup returns CDR1 SGDLS and CDR2 YYNGEE. V was shortened by 3 bases and J by 4 bases, with 10 bases between the two germline ends. The CDR3 extends over 13 amino acids. Profiling relied on immunoSEQ multiplex PCR, and the TCRdb table lists in-frame clones only, not all of them. The sample has 85,000 to 100,000 clones; roughly four fifths are singletons. Source: PBMCs, taken from a glioma patient treated with radiotherapy, temozolomide or both. The sequence came from a woman in her fifties or sixties with glioma. The V gene is TRBV9, the J gene TRBJ1-2; perhaps TRBD1 as D (6 bases). The CDR3 DNA is TGTGCCAGCAGCGCGACACAGGGCTATGGCTACACCTTC. This sequence encodes CASSATQGYGYTF. The variable domain in full, with the rest retrieved from reference TRBV9 and TRBJ1-2, is DSGVTQTPKHLITATGQRVTLRCSPRSGDLSVYWYQQSLDQGLQFLIQYYNGEERAKGNILERFSAQQFPDLHSELNLSSLELGDSALYFCASSATQGYGYTFGSGTRLTVV.